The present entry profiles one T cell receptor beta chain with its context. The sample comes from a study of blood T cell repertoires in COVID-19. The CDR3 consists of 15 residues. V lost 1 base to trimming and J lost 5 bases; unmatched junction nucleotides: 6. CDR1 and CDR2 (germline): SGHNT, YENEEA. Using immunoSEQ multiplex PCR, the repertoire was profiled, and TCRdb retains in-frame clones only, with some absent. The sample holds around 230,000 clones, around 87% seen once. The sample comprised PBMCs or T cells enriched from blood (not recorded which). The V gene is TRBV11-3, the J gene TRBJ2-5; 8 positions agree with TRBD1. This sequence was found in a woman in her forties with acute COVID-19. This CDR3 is CASSLGQGARETQYF. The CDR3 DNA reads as TGTGCCAGCAGCTTAGGGCAGGGGGCCAGGGAGACCCAGTACTTC. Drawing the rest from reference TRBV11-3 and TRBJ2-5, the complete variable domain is EAGVVQSPRYKIIEKKQPVAFWCNPISGHNTLYWYLQNLGQGPELLIRYENEEAVDDSQLPKDRFSAERLKGVDSTLKIQPAELGDSAVYLCASSLGQGARETQYFGPGTRLLVL.